These 16 T cell receptor beta chains were sequenced from one sample in a study of blood T cells in healthy people across ages. A second PCR, run for about 7 to 11 cycles, used a sample-barcoded 5' primer plus a J-beta primer mix. MiXCR was run by TCRdb on the 5' RACE reads, yielding one entry per CDR3 protein. Of 750,000 to 1,000,000 distinct CDR3 sequences detected, just under 30% appear once; the ten largest clones hold roughly 10%. The same specimen was also included in a second study, on T cells of mothers and their children.

Sequenced sample: blood. The origin of the receptors is a woman aged 40 to 55 in good health.

The chain carries TRBV28 and TRBJ2-5, with D uncertain. CDR3 length: 14 residues. V shed 4 bases and J shed 1 base, with 10 bases lying between them. Germline V gives CDR1 MDHEN, CDR2 SYDVKM. DNA for the CDR3: TGTGCCAGCAGTTCCGGCCCGCTCCAAGAGACCCAGTACTTC. It translates to CASSSGPLQETQYF.

The J gene is TRBJ1-5, the V gene TRBV6-2 or TRBV6-3; 9 nucleotides agree with TRBD1. Looked up from germline, CDR1 is MNHEY and CDR2 is SVGEGT. The CDR3 consists of 20 residues. Losses at the gene ends were 7 bases for V and 2 bases for J; bases not matched to a gene: 21. CDR3 coding DNA: TGTGCCAGCAACCTGGGAGATACCGGGACAGGGCAGATTGGCAATCAGCCCCAGCATTTT. Translation: CASNLGDTGTGQIGNQPQHF.

In the case of this clonotype: A single base separates this from a much larger clone, so it may be a read error. This chain links TRBV5-1 with TRBJ2-3; D is unclear. Trimming stripped 1 base from V and 4 bases from J, with 13 bases between. Germline V lookup: CDR1 SGHRS, CDR2 YFSETQ. CDR3 size: 15 residues. The CDR3 here is CASSLRADQADTQYF. The CDR3 bases are TGCGCCAGCAGCTTGAGGGCAGATCAAGCAGATACGCAGTATTTT.

The chain has TRBV18 and TRBJ2-5, with D possibly being TRBD2 (6 bases). The end of the DNA is better explained by TRBJ2-7, so the J call may be wrong. CDR3 size: 14 residues. Looked up from germline, CDR1 is KGHSH and CDR2 is LQKENI. DNA of the CDR3: TGTGCCAGCTCACCACAGGGAGGACCCTACGAGCAGTACTTC. Translation gives CASSPQGGPYEQYF.

This clonotype came up many times. One end of the junction fails to match germline, which may point to a read error. The V gene is TRBV7-7, the J gene TRBJ2-1; TRBD2 matches 7 bases. The CDR3 runs to 15 residues. Germline V CDR1 and CDR2: SSHAT, FNYEAQ (reference sequence). The CDR3: CASSLGTAGLGEQFF. CDR3 DNA: TGTGCTAGCAGCTTAGGAACAGCGGGGTTGGGGGAGCAGTTCTTC. The variable domain in full, with the rest retrieved from reference TRBV7-7 and TRBJ2-1, is GAGVSQSPRYKVTKRGQDVTLRCDPISSHATLYWYQQALGQGPEFLTYFNYEAQPDKSGLPSDRFSAERPEGSISTLTIQRTEQRDSAMYRCASSLGTAGLGEQFFGPGTRLTVL.

The rearrangement joins TRBV7-2 to TRBJ1-1; no clear D. Germline-derived CDR1 and CDR2 are SGHTA and FQGNSA. V was shortened by 1 base and J by 0 bases, with 9 bases between the two germline ends. The CDR3 runs to 15 residues. In DNA form, the CDR3 reads TGTGCCAGCAGCTTAGACCAAATCATGAACACTGAAGCTTTCTTT. Translating gives CASSLDQIMNTEAFF.

On this clonotype: One junction end does not reproduce the germline sequence, and a read error may be involved. This sequence joins TRBV4-3 and TRBJ2-1, with TRBD1 as a possible D gene (6 bases). Germline CDR1 is LGHNA and CDR2 is YSLEER. This CDR3 comprises 15 residues. The CDR3 nucleotides read TGCGCCGGCAGCCAAGGCCAGGGGACCTACAATGAGCAGTTCTTC. It specifies CAGSQGQGTYNEQFF.

Only a few counts were recorded for this clonotype. The V call is TRBV6-5, the J call TRBJ2-4; D not resolved. The closer fit of TRBJ2-5 to the DNA end suggests the J call may be wrong. Germline V gene data show CDR1 as MNHEY and CDR2 as SVGAGI. This CDR3 has 17 amino acids. The CDR3 DNA reads as TGTGCCAGCAGTTATTCTCGTTTTTTGCGCAGGCAAGAGACCCAGTACTTC. It is translated as CASSYSRFLRRQETQYF.

This clonotype is a singleton in its sample. This rearrangement joins TRBV11-3 to TRBJ1-2; maybe TRBD1 (6 bases). CDR1 and CDR2 from the germline V gene are SGHNT and YENEEA. V lost 5 bases and J lost 5, with 15 bases in between. The length of the CDR3 is 14 residues. The CDR3 sequence is CASSLRQDLYGYTF. CDR3 DNA: TGTGCCAGCAGCCTTAGACAGGACCTGTATGGCTACACCTTC.

The table lists this clonotype with many counts. The chain is built from TRBV28 and TRBJ2-7; D possibly uses TRBD1 or TRBD2 (5 bases each). Between the trimmed V and J ends, which lost 5 bases and 7 bases, there was a span of 21 bases. The CDR3 has 15 residues. CDR1 is MDHEN and CDR2 is SYDVKM in the germline V gene. The CDR3 loop reads CASSPFRDGIGEQYF. The CDR3 region has the DNA TGTGCCAGCAGTCCCTTCCGGGACGGGATCGGGGAGCAGTACTTC. The variable domain in full, completed from reference TRBV28 and TRBJ2-7, reads DVKVTQSSRYLVKRTGEKVFLECVQDMDHENMFWYRQDPGLGLRLIYFSYDVKMKEKGDIPEGYSVSREKKERFSLILESASTNQTSMYLCASSPFRDGIGEQYFGPGTRLTVT.

This clonotype is a singleton in its sample. This may come from a read error, since a much larger clone is one base off. The chain has TRBV4-3 and TRBJ2-5; D may be TRBD1 (5 bases). This CDR3 is built from 18 residues. From germline, CDR1 is LGHNA and CDR2 YSLEER. V lost 1 base and J lost 1, with 19 bases in between. CDR3 sequence: CASSQGSIGRAVQETQYF. The CDR3 coding sequence is TGCGCCAGCAGCCAAGGCTCTATTGGCAGGGCGGTCCAAGAGACCCAGTACTTC.

V is TRBV12-3 or TRBV12-4 and J is TRBJ2-1; unclear D gene. The V end was cut by 7 bases, the J end by 7 bases, with 17 bases between. This CDR3 spans 14 amino acids. The CDR3 protein is CASNNSPPGNEQFF. The CDR3 nucleotides read TGTGCCAGCAACAACAGCCCCCCCGGGAATGAGCAGTTCTTC.

This clonotype was detected many times. The chain is built from TRBV24-1 and TRBJ2-1; TRBD2 agrees at 7 bases. The CDR3 covers 13 residues. V trimming: 12 bases; J trimming: 5 bases; junction bases outside the gene matches: 9. Germline loops: CDR1 KGHDR, CDR2 SFDVKD. CDR3 in DNA: TGTGCCGCCGCGGGGGATCTCCACAATGAGCAGTTCTTC. The encoded protein is CAAAGDLHNEQFF.

The sample holds a few counts of this clonotype. The CDR3 spells CASSQRFIVDSPLHF. The CDR3 bases are TGCGCCAGCAGCCAACGGTTTATAGTCGATTCACCCCTCCACTTT. The gene calls are TRBV4-1 and TRBJ1-6; D uncertain. V was clipped by 2 bases and J by 8 bases, with 13 bases between them. CDR1 MGHRA and CDR2 YSYEKL come from the germline V gene. The CDR3 extends over 15 amino acids.

This clonotype was seen at least ten times. The chain joins TRBV20-1 to TRBJ2-3; D may match TRBD1 or TRBD2 (5 bases each). The CDR3 is 11 residues long. Trimming cost V 1 base and J 11 bases, with 10 bases left between them. Per germline, CDR1 DFQATT and CDR2 SNEGSKA (reference sequence). CDR3 loop: CSARVGVEQYF. The CDR3 coding sequence is TGCAGTGCTAGAGTGGGGGTGGAGCAGTATTTT.

The rearrangement links TRBV25-1 to TRBJ2-1; TRBD1 aligns across 8 bases. Germline V gene sequence: CDR1 MGHDK, CDR2 SYGVNS. The V and J ends lost 6 bases and 3 bases, in that order; junction bases with no gene match: 7. This CDR3 is built from 15 residues. This CDR3 reads CASRTGQGNYNEQFF. The CDR3 DNA reads TGTGCCAGCAGGACCGGACAGGGAAACTACAATGAGCAGTTCTTC.